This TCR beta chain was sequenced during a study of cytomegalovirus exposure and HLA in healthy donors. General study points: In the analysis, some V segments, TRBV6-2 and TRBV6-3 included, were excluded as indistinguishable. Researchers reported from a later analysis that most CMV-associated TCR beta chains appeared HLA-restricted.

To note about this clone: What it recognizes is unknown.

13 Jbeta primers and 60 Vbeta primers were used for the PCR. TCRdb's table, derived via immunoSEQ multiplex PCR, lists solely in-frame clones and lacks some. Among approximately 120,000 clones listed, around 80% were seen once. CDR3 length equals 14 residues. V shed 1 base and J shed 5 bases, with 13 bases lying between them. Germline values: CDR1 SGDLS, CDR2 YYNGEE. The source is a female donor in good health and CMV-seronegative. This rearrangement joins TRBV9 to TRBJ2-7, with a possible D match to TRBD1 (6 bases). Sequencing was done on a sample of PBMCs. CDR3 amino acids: CASSVTPQGNEQYF. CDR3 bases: TGTGCCAGCAGCGTAACCCCACAGGGAAACGAGCAGTACTTC.